This T cell receptor (beta chain) was profiled in a study of blood T cell repertoires in COVID-19. The table came from immunoSEQ multiplex PCR; TCRdb's copy has only in-frame clones and leaves some out. The sample has 400,000 to 550,000 clones, more than 85% seen once. The CDR3 loop spans 15 amino acids. Germline V gives CDR1 SEHNR, CDR2 FQNEAQ (reference sequence). V lost 2 bases and J lost 8; bases outside the gene matches: 7. The origin of this receptor is a woman aged 25 to 45 with acute or convalescent COVID-19. This rearrangement joins TRBV7-9 to TRBJ2-1, with 9 bases lining up with TRBD2. The sequencing sample was made of peripheral blood. CDR3 in DNA: TGTGCCAGCAGCTTAAGGCGGGGGGGCATTGATGAGCAGTTCTTC. Translation: CASSLRRGGIDEQFF.